The 7 T cell receptor beta chains presented below share a single source sample, sequenced in a study of metastatic and nonmetastatic thyroid tumors (dated by TCRdb to between 2020 and 2021). Before undergoing thyroid surgery, none of the patients had been given any kind of treatment. The library was made by PCR. Sequencing instrument: Illumina HiSeq 4000. The public reads were quality trimmed at Q25 with fastp and then assembled into clones with MiXCR by TCRdb, keeping productive beta chains. The sample table lists some 20,000 clones, 20% to 25% of them with a count of one. The ten largest account for about two thirds of the sample. Sequenced material: blood. The receptor source for this set is a male donor with papillary thyroid cancer or a benign thyroid nodule (not recorded which). Some clones in this sample may be carry-over from other donors' samples.

This clone came up a few times. V and J are TRBV12-3 or TRBV12-4 and TRBJ2-2, with TRBD1 as a possible D gene (5 bases). This CDR3 spans 16 amino acids. V was cut by 1 base and J by 2 bases, with 11 bases left in between. The CDR3 DNA reads TGTGCCAGCAGTTTAGATATGGGGCGAAACACCGGGGAGCTGTTTTTT. Encoded protein: CASSLDMGRNTGELFF.

This clone was seen at least ten times. The rearrangement uses TRBV12-3 or TRBV12-4 and TRBJ2-7; no reliable D call. V dropped 4 bases and J dropped 3 bases, with 19 bases sitting between them. The CDR3 covers 16 residues. The DNA of the CDR3 is TGTGCCAGCAGTTCCGAGTTAAACCTTTTACACTACGAGCAGTACTTC. Translating it yields CASSSELNLLHYEQYF.

Notes on this clone: One end of the junction is discordant with germline, which a read error may explain. This chain uses TRBV5-1 with TRBJ1-2; no clear D gene. Germline CDR1 SGHRS, CDR2 YFSETQ. This CDR3 has 14 residues. The CDR3: CASSFDSGGYCYTF. The DNA of the CDR3 is TGCGCCAGCAGCTTCGATTCAGGAGGGTATTGCTACACATTC.

Comment on this clone: The junction and the germline gene differ at one end; a read error may be behind it. This chain links TRBV19 with TRBJ2-7; 7 bases fit TRBD1. CDR1 is LNHDA, CDR2 SQIVND, per germline (reference sequence). CDR3 size: 13 residues. Written as DNA, the CDR3 is TGTGCCAGTATCGGACAGGCCTCCTACGACCAGTACTTC. The encoded protein is CASIGQASYDQYF.

This clone was recorded at least ten times. The chain recombines TRBV5-6 with TRBJ2-1; D possibly corresponds to TRBD1 (5 bases). CDR1 is SGHDT, CDR2 YYEEEE, per germline. The CDR3 length is 14 residues. Trimming shortened V by 0 bases and J by 6 bases, and 10 bases separated the two germline ends. This chain's CDR3 is CASSLAPGINEQFF. In nucleotides, the CDR3 is TGTGCCAGCAGCTTGGCTCCAGGGATCAATGAGCAGTTCTTC.

On this clone: Possible read error: a much larger clone is one base away. This chain connects TRBV20-1 to TRBJ1-1; 8 bases match TRBD1. Germline V lookup: CDR1 DFQATT, CDR2 SNEGSKA (reference sequence). The CDR3 runs 12 residues. CDR3 in DNA: TGCAATGCCCTGGACAGGGCCACTGAAGCTTTCTTT. This sequence encodes CNALDRATEAFF.

In this sample, this clone turned up a few times. Given a much more abundant clone one base away, this may be a read error. The chain carries TRBV27 and TRBJ2-5; 8 bases agree with TRBD1. This CDR3 spans 14 amino acids. From germline, CDR1 is MNHEY and CDR2 SMNVEV (reference sequence). Trimming removed 7 bases from V and 4 bases from J; junction bases left unmatched: 8. CDR3 residues: CASIRTGTPETQYF. CDR3 coding DNA: TGTGCCAGCATTCGGACAGGGACCCCAGAGACCCAGTACTTC.